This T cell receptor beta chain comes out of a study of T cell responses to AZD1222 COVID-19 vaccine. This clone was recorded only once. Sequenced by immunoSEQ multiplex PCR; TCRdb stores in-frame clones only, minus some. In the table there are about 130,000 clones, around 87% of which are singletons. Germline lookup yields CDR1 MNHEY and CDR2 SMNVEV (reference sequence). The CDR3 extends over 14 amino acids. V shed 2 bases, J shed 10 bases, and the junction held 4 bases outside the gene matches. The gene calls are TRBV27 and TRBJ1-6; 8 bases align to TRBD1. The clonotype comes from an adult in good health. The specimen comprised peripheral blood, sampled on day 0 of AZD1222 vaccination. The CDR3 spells CASSLDRGGSPLHF. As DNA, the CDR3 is TGTGCCAGCAGTTTAGACAGGGGTGGATCACCCCTCCACTTT.